The source of this T cell receptor beta chain is a study of healthy donors' naive CD4 and CD8 T cells (dated by TCRdb to about 2015). Background for the entire study: Donors were chosen to span three age groups (20-25, 40-50 and 60-70 years, about 6 each), with mean age roughly 44 and half female. For TCR alpha, a new primer set covering all functional IMGT alpha gene variants was designed, and the rest of the protocol matched the beta-chain workflow. The study sequenced rearranged TCR alpha and beta chains from naive CD4+ and CD8+ T cells to test how TCR variation relates to lineage commitment. The peripheral blood mononuclear cells came from roughly 19 individuals who were healthy and unrelated. Donors were HLA-typed by sequencing at HLA-A, -B, -C, -DRB1, -DQB1 and -DPB1 using the SBTexcellerator protocol, an ABI3130xl analyzer and SBTengine software. What the study reported, not specific to this receptor: In both chains, CD4+ lineage was associated with a positively charged CDR3 and CD8+ lineage with a negatively charged CDR3. Because alpha and beta chains were sequenced in bulk and could not be paired, the effects of the two chains in combination were not assessed. Taken together, V genes, J genes and CDR3 charge appeared to account for roughly 13% of the variance in CD4/CD8 propensity, mostly acting in an additive way. Most V and J gene segments were reportedly biased between naive CD4+ and CD8+ cells, consistently across donors and independent of HLA genotype. Possible repertoire bias from homeostatic proliferation of naive T cells was not directly addressed.

The germline V gene gives CDR1 as MNHNS and CDR2 as SASEGT. Between the V and J ends, shortened by 1 base and 15 bases respectively, the junction contains 16 bases. Measured from the cysteine to the phenylalanine, the CDR3 is 13 residues long. CDR3 DNA is the only sequence kept; it has 39 bases, read in frame from the first base. Sequencing was performed on a 454 GS FLX Titanium. TCR libraries were built from roughly 520 ng of total RNA with a previously published linear amplification protocol. Sequencing was carried out on the Roche/454 Genome Sequencer using Titanium chemistry. The paper's processing steps were these. From 5 of the healthy donors, around 80,000 rearranged TCR alpha transcripts were sequenced. Duplicate transcripts were removed, and each unique TCR clonotype was defined by its CDR3 junction following IMGT nomenclature. CD4 versus CD8 status was modeled on V and J genes by logistic regression in R 2.13.0, with adjustment for donor effects and Bonferroni correction for multiple testing. TCRdb itself trimmed the public reads at Q25 with fastp, ran MiXCR and retained productive beta chains. Rows matching on CDR3 protein sequence are summarized as one entry with the most common DNA and genes. The V and J calls reflect TCRdb's pipeline rather than the authors' work. Here the sample has about 200,000 distinct CDR3 sequences; over 60% occur a single time. The ten largest clones capture about 2.4% of the sample.

Cells with a CD4+CD8-CD45RO-CD45RA+ profile were isolated by FACS and defined as naive CD4+ T cells, and those with a CD8+CD4-CD45RA+CD27bright profile were defined as naive CD8+ T cells. Antibodies against CD4 (RPA-T4), CD8 (SK1), CD27 (O323), CD45RA (HI100) and CD45RO (UCHL1) were used for sorting. On this clonotype: What this receptor recognizes is not known. It has no much larger one-base neighbor in the sample; base qualities were not kept.

The V and J segments used are TRBV6-1 and TRBJ2-1; the D gene is unclear. The receptor was derived from a pool of human donors in good health; the sample pools cells from several healthy donors. The sequencing input was naive CD4+ and CD8+ T cells sorted from blood, pooled from several donors. In light of the paper, this sample's cell subset or site label describes: FACS-sorted naive CD4+ (CD45RO-CD45RA+) and naive CD8+ (CD45RA+CD27bright) T cells. The bases read TGTGCCAGCAGTGAAGTATTGGGCGCTGAGGCGTTCTTC. Its protein product is CASSEVLGAEAFF.